The rows below give T cell receptor beta chains drawn from one sample of a study of blood T cell repertoires in COVID-19. Some clones are missing from TCRdb's copy, which holds only in-frame ones; the method was immunoSEQ multiplex PCR. The table has over 200,000 clones, over 75% seen once. Sequencing input: peripheral blood. The receptor source for this set is a human donor in a cohort sampled during active COVID-19. Each CDR3 is given with its conserved first and last residue. A D gene is named only where the DNA matches it firmly.

>17|TRBJ2-7|TRBV7-9|.
CASSLEEGRSFSGEQYF
>16|TRBJ1-5|TRBV28|TRBD1
CASSFLDRGAVRPQHF
>14|TRBJ1-2|TRBV30|.
CAWNGGEVNYGYTF
>11|TRBJ1-1|TRBV6-5|.
CASSRGFEAFF
>15|TRBJ1-2|TRBV7-3|TRBD1
CASSPIAGQGYGYTF
>15|TRBJ1-2|TRBV30|TRBD1
CAWSPRVGGIYGYTF
>16|TRBJ2-7|TRBV27|TRBD2
CASTPSVGTTYYEQYF
>16|TRBJ1-2|TRBV5-4|TRBD1
CASSRQDGGQGSGTTF
>13|TRBJ1-2|TRBV30|.
CAWSSRGGYGYTF
>14|TRBJ2-7|TRBV4-3|.
CASSQDRASYEQYF
>16|TRBJ2-3|TRBV6-5|TRBD2
CASSYLQRGSTDTQYF
>16|TRBJ1-1|TRBV7-9|.
CASSLVNGPVNTEAFF
>12|TRBJ2-1|TRBV30|TRBD2
CACQRGYNEQFF
>12|TRBJ2-7|TRBV7-2|.
CASSPPTYEQYF
>16|TRBJ2-7|TRBV4-1|.
CASSQGRRGTLDEQYF
>11|TRBJ2-7|TRBV20-1|.
CSAREAYEQYF
>14|TRBJ1-2|TRBV10-3|.
CAISEQGGLFGYTF
>14|TRBJ2-7|TRBV30|TRBD2
CAWSVLAGPNEQYF
>13|TRBJ1-2|TRBV30|.
CARTAGHNYGYTF
>13|TRBJ2-7|TRBV12-3/TRBV12-4|TRBD1
CASSVRQGLQQYF
>14|TRBJ2-7|TRBV11-3|.
CASSLGRASYEQYF
>14|TRBJ2-4|TRBV10-1|.
CASSESRGGGIQYF
>15|TRBJ2-7|TRBV6-5|.
CASSYSFGTHTEQYF
>16|TRBJ2-1|TRBV7-9|TRBD2
CASSLAGLAGGSEQFF
>13|TRBJ1-2|TRBV12-3/TRBV12-4|TRBD1
CASSPWDRDGYTF
>13|TRBJ1-2|TRBV30|.
CAWMLTEDYGYTF